Listed below are T cell receptor beta chains from one sample, sequenced in a study of metastatic and nonmetastatic thyroid tumors. TCRdb recomputed clones from the PCR reads via MiXCR. The sample carries roughly 6,500 clones, about 33% recorded once. Sequencing was done on a sample of adjacent normal tissue. The receptors shown here come from a male donor with papillary thyroid cancer or a benign thyroid nodule (not recorded which). Some clones in this sample may be carry-over from other donors' samples. Both conserved end residues are part of each CDR3. Each record gives: CDR3 protein, CDR3 DNA, J gene, clone size, V gene, D gene. A D gene is named only where the DNA matches it firmly. A row's size may be missing; if present it is once, few, many or a size class.

CASSYGETQYF,TGTGCCAGCAGTTACGGCGAGACCCAGTACTTC,TRBJ2-5,-,TRBV12-3/TRBV12-4,-
CASSDRGPTWQYF,TGTGCCAGCAGTGACAGGGGGCCTACGTGGCAGTACTTC,TRBJ2-7,-,TRBV6-1,TRBD1
CDSILVGGDSNHPQHF,TGTGACAGCATCTTGGTGGGAGGGGATAGCAATCATCCCCAGCATTTT,TRBJ1-5,-,TRBV5-5,-
CASSLGGGLTDTQYF,TGTGCCAGCAGCTTGGGCGGGGGCTTGACAGATACGCAGTATTTT,TRBJ2-3,-,TRBV7-3,-
CSARASGQPYNSPLHF,TGCAGTGCTAGAGCTTCGGGACAGCCATATAATTCACCCCTCCACTTT,TRBJ1-6,-,TRBV20-1,TRBD1
CASSLAGSTYNEQFF,TGCGCCAGCAGCTTGGCGGGATCCACCTACAATGAGCAGTTCTTC,TRBJ2-1,-,TRBV5-1,-
CASSLARQETQYF,TGTGCCAGCAGTTTGGCTAGACAAGAGACCCAGTACTTC,TRBJ2-5,few,TRBV28,-
CASSEAGGKLFF,TGTGCCAGCAGTGAAGCAGGGGGGAAACTGTTTTTT,TRBJ1-4,many,TRBV6-1,-
CASSLVGQPNYGYTF,TGCGCCAGCAGCTTGGTCGGACAGCCTAACTATGGCTACACCTTC,TRBJ1-2,-,TRBV5-1,-
CASSRRDEQYF,TGCGCCAGCAGCCGCCGGGACGAGCAGTACTTC,TRBJ2-7,-,TRBV4-1,-
CDSRPPGTDTSPLHF,TGTGATAGCAGACCCCCCGGGACAGACACTTCACCCCTCCACTTT,TRBJ1-6,few,TRBV6-1,TRBD1
CASSETGTRSYEQYF,TGTGCCAGCAGTGAAACCGGGACTAGGTCGTACGAGCAGTACTTC,TRBJ2-7,many,TRBV2,TRBD2
CASTKLPPGTINQPQHF,TGTGCCAGTACCAAACTCCCCCCCGGGACTATCAATCAGCCCCAGCATTTT,TRBJ1-5,-,TRBV19,-
CASSNGQRFMNTEAFF,TGTGCCAGCAGTAACGGCCAACGGTTCATGAACACTGAAGCTTTCTTT,TRBJ1-1,few,TRBV6-1,-
CASSEASGSYEQYF,TGTGCCAGCAGTGAAGCTAGCGGGAGCTACGAGCAGTACTTC,TRBJ2-7,few,TRBV2,TRBD2
CATSRGGDQPQHF,TGTGCCACCAGCCGAGGGGGCGATCAGCCCCAGCATTTT,TRBJ1-5,few,TRBV24-1,TRBD1
CASARDREYEQYF,TGTGCCAGCGCCCGGGACAGGGAGTACGAGCAGTACTTC,TRBJ2-7,many,TRBV6-1,TRBD1
CASSQDRGGHGYTF,TGTGCCAGCAGCCAGGACAGGGGGGGGCATGGCTACACCTTC,TRBJ1-2,few,TRBV6-1,TRBD1
CASSHGLANYEQYF,TGCGCCAGCAGCCATGGACTAGCCAACTACGAGCAGTACTTC,TRBJ2-7,-,TRBV10-2,TRBD2
CASSLVVGLGSGNTIYF,TGTGCCAGCAGCTTGGTAGTGGGGTTGGGCTCTGGAAACACCATATATTTT,TRBJ1-3,-,TRBV5-4,-
CASSPGGVGGYGYTF,TGTGCCAGCAGCCCGGGGGGGGTGGGTGGCTATGGCTACACCTTC,TRBJ1-2,-,TRBV9,-
CASSLGLAGGEQYF,TGTGCCAGCAGTTTAGGACTAGCGGGAGGTGAGCAGTACTTC,TRBJ2-7,-,TRBV12-3/TRBV12-4,TRBD2
CSARGEKYEQYF,TGCAGTGCTCGCGGGGAAAAATACGAGCAGTACTTC,TRBJ2-7,-,TRBV20-1,-
CATSGSGSLETQYF,TGTGCCACCAGTGGTTCCGGGAGCCTGGAGACCCAGTACTTC,TRBJ2-5,few,TRBV24-1,-
CASSFGAGSIEQYF,TGTGCCAGCAGCTTTGGGGCGGGAAGTATCGAGCAGTACTTC,TRBJ2-7,many,TRBV5-6,-
CASSNALRETEAFF,TGTGCCAGTAGTAATGCGCTCAGGGAGACTGAAGCTTTCTTT,TRBJ1-1,few,TRBV19,-
CASRTGTGAGNTIYF,TGTGCCAGCAGAACCGGGACAGGGGCAGGAAACACCATATATTTT,TRBJ1-3,-,TRBV2,TRBD1
CASSPGLAGGLSYEQYF,TGCGCCAGCAGCCCCGGACTAGCGGGAGGCCTCTCCTACGAGCAGTACTTC,TRBJ2-7,-,TRBV5-1,TRBD2
CASSPHGTVNTEAFF,TGTGCCAGCAGCCCCCACGGGACGGTGAACACTGAAGCTTTCTTT,TRBJ1-1,few,TRBV6-1,-